The 31 T cell receptor beta chains in this list originate from one sample, sequenced in a study of blood T cells in healthy people across ages. Together with a sample-barcoded 5' primer, a J-beta primer mix was included in a second PCR lasting roughly 6 to 12 cycles. TCRdb itself ran the 5' RACE reads through MiXCR, one entry per CDR3 protein. This table holds about 1.8 million distinct CDR3 sequences, about 50% found once. What was sequenced was blood. Receptors originate from a woman in her forties in good health.

This sequence joins TRBV9 and TRBJ2-3, with D unclear. CDR3 length: 14 amino acids. Per the germline V gene, CDR1 is SGDLS and CDR2 is YYNGEE. Deletions cut 4 bases from V and 2 bases from J, with 11 bases between. The CDR3 protein is CASSLRIATDTQYF. CDR3 sequence (DNA): TGTGCCAGCAGCCTAAGAATAGCCACAGATACGCAGTATTTT. The complete variable domain, with remaining parts taken from reference TRBV9 and TRBJ2-3, reads DSGVTQTPKHLITATGQRVTLRCSPRSGDLSVYWYQQSLDQGLQFLIQYYNGEERAKGNILERFSAQQFPDLHSELNLSSLELGDSALYFCASSLRIATDTQYFGPGTRLTVL.

This clonotype was observed a few times. This chain links TRBV7-8 with TRBJ2-7, with 8 bases identical to TRBD1. Germline assignment: CDR1 SGHVS and CDR2 FQNEAQ. With V trimmed by 4 bases and J by 5 bases, 16 bases remained unmatched. The CDR3 runs to 17 residues. Here the CDR3 reads CASSSADNGQGRHEQYF. The CDR3 DNA reads as TGTGCCAGCAGCTCCGCGGATAACGGACAGGGTAGGCACGAGCAGTACTTC.

This chain uses TRBV20-1 with TRBJ2-1, with D perhaps given as TRBD1 or TRBD2 (5 bases each). The CDR3 has 14 amino acids. Germline CDR1 DFQATT, CDR2 SNEGSKA (reference sequence). The ends were cut back, 2 bases at V and 3 bases at J, with 11 bases in the middle. CDR3 nucleotide sequence: TGCAGTGCTAGAATACGGGGCATCTACAATGAGCAGTTCTTC. Residues: CSARIRGIYNEQFF.

This clonotype was counted many times. V and J are TRBV29-1 and TRBJ2-7; D is unresolved. Germline V gene sequence: CDR1 SQVTM, CDR2 ANQGSEA. Trimming removed 7 bases at V and 0 bases at J, with 13 bases between. The CDR3 is 13 amino acids. The CDR3: CSAGGVPSYEQYF. CDR3 coding DNA: TGCAGCGCGGGTGGGGTCCCCTCCTACGAGCAGTACTTC.

The rearrangement uses TRBV12-3 or TRBV12-4 and TRBJ2-1, with 9 positions matching TRBD1. After removal of 5 bases from V and 4 bases from J, the junction contained 6 bases not matched to a gene. The CDR3 has 15 amino acids. CDR3 residues: CASSRTGQGYNEQFF. As DNA, the CDR3 is TGTGCCAGCAGTCGAACGGGACAGGGTTACAATGAGCAGTTCTTC.

The chain joins TRBV24-1 to TRBJ2-3, with TRBD2 identical over 8 bases. Trimming took 1 base from V and 3 from J; bases not matched to a gene: 5. The CDR3 is 16 amino acids. The germline V gene encodes CDR1 KGHDR and CDR2 SFDVKD. CDR3 nucleotide sequence: TGTGCCACCAGTGATTTAGGAGCGGGGGAAACAGATACGCAGTATTTT. Residues: CATSDLGAGETDTQYF.

This clonotype was detected only a few times. The CDR3, as DNA: TGCAGTGCTAGACCGGGACAGGCTAGCACAGATACGCAGTATTTT. Encoded protein: CSARPGQASTDTQYF. V is TRBV20-1 and J is TRBJ2-3; 8 nucleotides line up with TRBD1. This CDR3 is built from 15 residues. The V gene's germline CDR1 is DFQATT and CDR2 SNEGSKA (reference sequence). J gave up 0 bases and V 2 bases, and 4 bases lay outside the gene matches.

This clonotype occurred a few times. V is TRBV11-1 and J is TRBJ2-6; D is uncertain. The CDR3 has 16 amino acids. V lost 2 bases to trimming and J lost 0 bases, with 8 bases between them. Looked up from germline, CDR1 is SGHAT and CDR2 is FQDESV (reference sequence). The CDR3 is CASSLPTHSGANVLTF. The CDR3 DNA reads TGTGCCAGCAGCTTACCCACACACTCTGGGGCCAACGTCCTGACTTTC.

This clonotype was detected a few times. This chain connects TRBV10-3 to TRBJ2-7; the D is unclear. CDR1 and CDR2 (germline): ENHRY, SYGVKD. The CDR3 consists of 15 residues. Trimming left V 7 bases short and J 0 bases short, with 16 bases between. CDR3 nucleotide sequence: TGTGCCATCACCCTGGACGGAAAAAGCTCCTACGAGCAGTACTTC. Translated: CAITLDGKSSYEQYF.

Written as DNA, the CDR3 is TGCGCCAGCAGCCAAGATCAGGGTTTGAATGAAAAACTGTTTTTT. It specifies CASSQDQGLNEKLFF. The V gene is TRBV4-1, the J gene TRBJ1-4; D is perhaps TRBD1 (5 bases). The germline V and J ends were trimmed by 0 bases and 5 bases, with 10 bases remaining between them. CDR1 is MGHRA and CDR2 is YSYEKL in the germline V gene. The CDR3 has 15 residues.

With respect to this clonotype: One base away lies a much larger clone, so this may be a sequencing read error. V gene TRBV4-2 combines with J gene TRBJ2-6; no reliable D call. The CDR3 sequence is 15 residues long. Germline lookup yields CDR1 LGHNA and CDR2 YNFKEQ. Here the CDR3 reads CAGSQDFSGANVLTF. CDR3 sequence (DNA): TGTGCCGGCAGCCAAGACTTCTCTGGGGCCAACGTCCTGACTTTC.

This clonotype was observed a handful of times. V and J are TRBV7-9 and TRBJ2-7; D may correspond to TRBD1 or TRBD2 (5 bases each). Trimming stripped 0 bases from V and 5 bases from J, with 11 bases between. CDR1 SEHNR and CDR2 FQNEAQ come from the germline V gene (reference sequence). This CDR3 has 14 amino acids. The CDR3 sequence is CASSLAAGTHEQYF. DNA of the CDR3: TGTGCCAGCAGCTTAGCTGCTGGGACCCACGAGCAGTACTTC.

At least ten counts were recorded for this clonotype. The chain has TRBV9 and TRBJ2-5, with TRBD1 identical over 7 bases. In germline, CDR1 is SGDLS, CDR2 YYNGEE. The CDR3 is 12 residues long. J lost 4 bases, V lost 3 bases, and 0 bases had no gene match. The CDR3 spells CASSDRGETQYF. DNA of the CDR3: TGTGCCAGCAGCGACAGGGGAGAGACCCAGTACTTC.

The genes are TRBV7-9 and TRBJ1-1; D unclear. CDR1 and CDR2 (germline): SEHNR, FQNEAQ (reference sequence). CDR3 length equals 14 residues. The V gene lost 5 bases and the J gene lost 1 base, with 11 bases spanning the gap. This chain's CDR3 is CASSPTPTNTEAFF. The DNA for the CDR3 is TGTGCCAGCAGCCCTACACCGACGAACACTGAAGCTTTCTTT.

The rearrangement uses TRBV20-1 and TRBJ2-3; D is tentatively TRBD1 or TRBD2 (5 bases each). The germline V and J ends were trimmed by 6 bases and 3 bases, with 16 bases remaining between them. This CDR3 is built from 14 residues. Germline CDR1 DFQATT, CDR2 SNEGSKA (reference sequence). CDR3 sequence: CSALPGPPTDTQYF. In nucleotides, the CDR3 is TGCAGTGCCCTTCCGGGACCCCCGACAGATACGCAGTATTTT.

The chain is built from TRBV10-3 and TRBJ2-5, with TRBD1 identical over 10 bases. V gave up 11 bases and J gave up 2 bases; unmatched junction bases: 8. The CDR3 is 14 amino acids. CDR1 ENHRY and CDR2 SYGVKD come from the germline V gene. The CDR3 nucleotides read TGTGCCGTCGGGGACAGGGGACCTCAAGAGACCCAGTACTTC. It translates to CAVGDRGPQETQYF.

The chain links TRBV7-2 to TRBJ2-5, with 10 bases identical to TRBD2. Germline V gives CDR1 SGHTA, CDR2 FQGNSA. Germline trimming cut 6 bases from V and 4 bases from J; bases unmatched to any gene: 5. The CDR3 contains 14 residues. CDR3 residues: CASRPAGGRETQYF. The CDR3 region has the DNA TGTGCCAGCAGGCCAGCGGGAGGGCGAGAGACCCAGTACTTC.

As regards this clonotype: The junction differs from germline at one of its ends, possibly a read error. The J gene is TRBJ2-3, the V gene TRBV12-3 or TRBV12-4, with D possibly being TRBD1 (6 bases). This CDR3 has 13 residues. Written as DNA, the CDR3 is TGTGCCAGCAGGGAAAGGACAGCAGATATGCAGTATTTT. Amino acids: CASRERTADMQYF.

A few counts support this clonotype. This chain links TRBV12-3 or TRBV12-4 with TRBJ2-7; tentatively, D is TRBD1 (5 bases). CDR3 length equals 15 residues. The V gene lost 7 bases and the J gene lost 0 bases, with 16 bases spanning the gap. As DNA, the CDR3 is TGTGCCAGCACTCCATGGGGCAGGAGCTCCTACGAGCAGTACTTC. Translating it yields CASTPWGRSSYEQYF.

Comment on this clonotype: The junction does not match germline at one end; this may be a read error. The genes are TRBV7-3 and TRBJ1-2; D gene unclear. CDR1 is SGHTA and CDR2 is FQGTGA in the germline V gene. This CDR3 region has 16 residues. The CDR3 region is CAGSLNPGQEGYGYTF. CDR3 sequence (DNA): TGTGCCGGCAGCTTAAACCCCGGGCAGGAGGGCTATGGCTACACCTTC.

The chain employs TRBV6-5 and TRBJ2-1, with D perhaps TRBD2 (6 bases). Trimming took 2 bases from V and 6 from J, leaving 11 bases between them. CDR1 is MNHEY, CDR2 SVGAGI, per germline. The CDR3 is 14 residues long. CDR3 loop: CASSYEEGPNEQFF. In nucleotides, the CDR3 is TGTGCCAGCAGTTACGAGGAGGGCCCCAATGAGCAGTTCTTC.

This clonotype was observed a few times. This rearrangement joins TRBV28 to TRBJ2-5; TRBD2 aligns across 9 bases. Per germline, CDR1 MDHEN and CDR2 SYDVKM. The V and J ends lost 5 bases and 4 bases, in that order; junction bases with no gene match: 14. This CDR3 region has 17 residues. This CDR3 reads CASSPPLWGLAIETQYF. The CDR3 DNA reads TGTGCCAGCAGTCCTCCCTTGTGGGGACTAGCTATAGAGACCCAGTACTTC.

This chain links TRBV20-1 with TRBJ2-3; 8 nucleotides align to TRBD2. The CDR3 extends over 15 amino acids. J lost 2 bases, V lost 5 bases, and 9 bases had no gene match. CDR1 is DFQATT, CDR2 SNEGSKA, per germline (reference sequence). Here the CDR3 DNA reads TGCAGTGCTGTCCCACTAGCGGACCCCACAGATACGCAGTATTTT. Residues: CSAVPLADPTDTQYF.

The sample holds a few counts of this clonotype. This sequence joins TRBV6-2 or TRBV6-3 and TRBJ2-5, with D possibly called TRBD1 or TRBD2 (6 bases each). This CDR3 region has 14 residues. Germline V gene data show CDR1 as MNHEY and CDR2 as SVGEGT. V was trimmed by 7 bases and J by 1 base, leaving 13 bases between them. CDR3 DNA: TGTGCCAGCACCCCATGGGGGGCCCAAGAGACCCAGTACTTC. This sequence encodes CASTPWGAQETQYF.

The chain couples TRBV4-3 to TRBJ1-6, with D uncertain. V was clipped by 0 bases and J by 10 bases, with 13 bases between them. Germline values: CDR1 LGHNA, CDR2 YSLEER. The CDR3 loop spans 15 amino acids. CDR3 bases: TGCGCCAGCAGCCAAGAACGAGGCTTGACCTCACCCCTCCACTTT. Its protein product is CASSQERGLTSPLHF.

The chain couples TRBV6-2 or TRBV6-3 to TRBJ2-7, with 7 bases lining up with TRBD1. The germline gives CDR1 MNHEY, CDR2 SVGEGT. The J segment lost 10 bases and the V segment lost 5 bases, leaving 5 bases of the junction unmatched. This CDR3 has 11 amino acids. The CDR3 is CASSPGQVQYF. The CDR3 DNA sequence: TGTGCCAGCAGTCCTGGACAGGTTCAGTACTTC.

The chain recombines TRBV20-1 with TRBJ1-3, with 7 bases that match TRBD1. CDR3 length: 13 amino acids. Trimming removed 2 bases from V and 3 bases from J; junction bases left unmatched: 1. Germline V gene lookup returns CDR1 DFQATT and CDR2 SNEGSKA (reference sequence). The CDR3, as DNA: TGCAGTGCTAGACGGGACAGTGGAAACACCATATATTTT. Protein sequence: CSARRDSGNTIYF.

The chain links TRBV20-1 to TRBJ1-6; a possible D gene is TRBD1 (6 bases). The ends were cut back, 3 bases at V and 5 bases at J, with 14 bases in the middle. The CDR3 contains 15 residues. CDR1 DFQATT and CDR2 SNEGSKA come from the germline V gene (reference sequence). DNA of the CDR3: TGCAGTGCTAGGGAACAGGGTGCAAATAATTCACCCCTCCACTTT. Its translation: CSAREQGANNSPLHF.

CDR3: CASSRQVTPLHF. Here the CDR3 DNA reads TGTGCCAGCAGCCGACAGGTGACACCCCTCCACTTT. This chain uses TRBV28 with TRBJ1-6; TRBD1 is a possible D gene (6 bases). Trimming shortened V by 6 bases and J by 11 bases, and 11 bases separated the two germline ends. The CDR3 is made up of 12 amino acids. Per germline, CDR1 MDHEN and CDR2 SYDVKM. The full variable domain, in which reference TRBV28 and TRBJ1-6 provide the parts outside the CDR3, is DVKVTQSSRYLVKRTGEKVFLECVQDMDHENMFWYRQDPGLGLRLIYFSYDVKMKEKGDIPEGYSVSREKKERFSLILESASTNQTSMYLCASSRQVTPLHFGNGTRLTVT.

The chain employs TRBV28 and TRBJ2-2; the match to TRBD1 covers 7 bases. The V and J ends lost 5 bases and 4 bases, in that order; junction bases with no gene match: 7. The CDR3 loop spans 15 amino acids. Germline V gene sequence: CDR1 MDHEN, CDR2 SYDVKM. CDR3 DNA sequence: TGTGCCAGCAGTCTAGACAGGGTATCCACCGGGGAGCTGTTTTTT. Its translation is CASSLDRVSTGELFF.

This chain uses TRBV14 with TRBJ2-5, with D possibly matching TRBD1 (5 bases). V lost 6 bases to trimming and J lost 5 bases, with 19 bases between them. CDR1 is SGHDN, CDR2 FVKESK, per germline. The CDR3 loop spans 15 amino acids. CDR3 protein: CASSTRRVGIETQYF. Here the CDR3 DNA reads TGTGCCAGCAGTACCCGCAGGGTTGGGATTGAGACCCAGTACTTC.